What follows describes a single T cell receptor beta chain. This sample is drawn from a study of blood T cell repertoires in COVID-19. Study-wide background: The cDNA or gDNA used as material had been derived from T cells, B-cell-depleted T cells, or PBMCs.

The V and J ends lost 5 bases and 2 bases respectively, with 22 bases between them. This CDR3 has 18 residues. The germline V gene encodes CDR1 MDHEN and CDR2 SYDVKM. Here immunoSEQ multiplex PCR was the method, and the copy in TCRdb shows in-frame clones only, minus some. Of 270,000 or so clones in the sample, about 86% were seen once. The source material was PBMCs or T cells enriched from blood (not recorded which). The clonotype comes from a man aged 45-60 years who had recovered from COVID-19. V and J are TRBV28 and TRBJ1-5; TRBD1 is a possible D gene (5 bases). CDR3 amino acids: CASSPETGARGGNQPQHF. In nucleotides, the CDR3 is TGTGCCAGCAGTCCGGAAACCGGGGCCCGCGGGGGCAATCAGCCCCAGCATTTT.